Included here is one TCR beta chain sequence, with context. Its cognate antigen is unknown. The data were obtained in a study of CD8+CD57+ T cells in acquired aplastic anemia. Whole-study findings and limits: Patients and controls had in common around 29 CD8+ CDR3 sequences. Controls and patients did not differ significantly in CD8+ Simpson's diversity.

All sequencing subjects had displayed CD8+CD57+ cell expansion on flow cytometry. All patients had severe acquired aplastic anemia. This CDR3 has 13 amino acids. Trimming cost V 7 bases and J 1 base, with 10 bases left between them. Looked up from germline, CDR1 is SNHLY and CDR2 is FYNNEI. The template for TCR beta VDJ and CDR3 sequence profiling was genomic DNA. TCRdb reprocessed the reads via MiXCR and lists one record per CDR3 protein. The sample lists roughly 80,000 distinct CDR3 sequences, roughly 72% occurring once. J is TRBJ2-5 and V is TRBV2; D unresolved. This receptor was identified in a human donor with aplastic anemia. The source material was sorted CD4+, CD8+, or CD8+CD57+ T cells (not recorded which) from PBMCs. The DNA of the CDR3 is TGTGCCAGCACTCGACACGGCCAAGAGACCCAGTACTTC. This encodes CASTRHGQETQYF.